This entry describes one TCR beta chain. The record originates from a study of blood T cell repertoires in COVID-19. Study as a whole: Both acute and convalescent COVID-19 samples were obtained from the United States, Italy and Spain. Sources were T cells, B-cell-depleted T cells, or PBMCs; the material itself was cDNA or gDNA.

Sequencing was performed with immunoSEQ multiplex PCR; in TCRdb, only in-frame clones are kept and a portion is missing. The table lists 140,000 or so clones, roughly 80% of them singletons. Germline V gene sequence: CDR1 SGHTA, CDR2 FQGNSA. The CDR3 spans 14 residues. J lost 10 bases, V lost 1 base, and 2 bases had no gene match. Material for sequencing was peripheral blood. This TCR was recovered from a man between 70 and 80 years old who had recovered from COVID-19. The gene calls are TRBV7-2 and TRBJ2-1, with 12 bases fitting TRBD2. Here the CDR3 DNA reads TGTGCCAGCAGCTTAGGACTAGCGGGAGCAGAGCAGTTCTTC. Translation: CASSLGLAGAEQFF.